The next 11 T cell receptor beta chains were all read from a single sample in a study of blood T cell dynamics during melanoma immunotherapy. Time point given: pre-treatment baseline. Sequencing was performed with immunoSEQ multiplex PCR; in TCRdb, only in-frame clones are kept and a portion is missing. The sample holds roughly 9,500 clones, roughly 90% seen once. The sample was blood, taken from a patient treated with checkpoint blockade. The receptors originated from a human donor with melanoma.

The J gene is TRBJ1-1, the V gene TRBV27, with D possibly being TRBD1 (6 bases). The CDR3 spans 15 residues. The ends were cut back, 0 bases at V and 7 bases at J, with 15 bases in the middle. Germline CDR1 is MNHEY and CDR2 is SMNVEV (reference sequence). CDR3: CASSLSKQGGREAFF. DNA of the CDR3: TGTGCCAGCAGTTTATCGAAACAGGGCGGACGTGAAGCTTTCTTT.

CDR3 nucleotides: TGTGCCAGCAGCTTACCCCGGGGGGGGGCTCAGCCGATAGGCAATCAGCCCCAGCATTTT. The encoded protein is CASSLPRGGAQPIGNQPQHF. This chain uses TRBV11-3 with TRBJ1-5; D possibly corresponds to TRBD1 (6 bases). This CDR3 has 20 amino acids. The V and J ends lost 2 bases and 2 bases respectively, with 25 bases between them. CDR1 SGHNT and CDR2 YENEEA come from the germline V gene.

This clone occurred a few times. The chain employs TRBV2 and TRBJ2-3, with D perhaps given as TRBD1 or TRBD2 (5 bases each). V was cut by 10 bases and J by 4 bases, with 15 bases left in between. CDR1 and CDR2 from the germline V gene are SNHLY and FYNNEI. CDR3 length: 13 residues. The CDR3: CATSGPGPDTQYF. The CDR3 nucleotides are TGTGCCACCTCGGGCCCGGGGCCAGATACGCAGTATTTT.

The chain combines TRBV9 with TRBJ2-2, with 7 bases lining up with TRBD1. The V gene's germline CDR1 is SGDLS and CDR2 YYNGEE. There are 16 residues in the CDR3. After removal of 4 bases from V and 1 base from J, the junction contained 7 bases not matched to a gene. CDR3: CASSPPRQGNTGELFF. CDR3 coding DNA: TGTGCCAGCAGCCCCCCCCGACAGGGGAACACCGGGGAGCTGTTTTTT.

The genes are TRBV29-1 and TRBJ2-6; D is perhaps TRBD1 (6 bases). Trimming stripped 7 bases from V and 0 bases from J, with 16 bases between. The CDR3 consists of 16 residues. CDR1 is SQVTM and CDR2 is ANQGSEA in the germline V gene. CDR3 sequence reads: CSAGTPAGSGANVLTF. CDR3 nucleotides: TGCAGCGCCGGGACACCCGCCGGCTCTGGGGCCAACGTCCTGACTTTC.

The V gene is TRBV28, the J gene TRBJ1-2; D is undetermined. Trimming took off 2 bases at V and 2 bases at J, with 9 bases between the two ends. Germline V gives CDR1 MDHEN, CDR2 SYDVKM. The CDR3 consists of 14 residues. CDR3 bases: TGTGCCAGCAGTTTACCCCCGGCCAACTATGGCTACACCTTC. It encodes CASSLPPANYGYTF.

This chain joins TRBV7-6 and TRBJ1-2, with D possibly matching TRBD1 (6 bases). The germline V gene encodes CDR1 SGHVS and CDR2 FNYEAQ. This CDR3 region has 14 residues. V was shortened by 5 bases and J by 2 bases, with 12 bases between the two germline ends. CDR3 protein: CASSPGQKNYGYTF. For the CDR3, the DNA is TGTGCCAGCAGCCCCGGACAGAAAAACTATGGCTACACCTTC.

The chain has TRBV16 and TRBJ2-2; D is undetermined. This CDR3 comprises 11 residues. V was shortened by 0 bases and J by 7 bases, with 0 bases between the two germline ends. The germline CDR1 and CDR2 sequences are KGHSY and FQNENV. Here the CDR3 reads CASSQSGELFF. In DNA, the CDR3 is TGTGCCAGCAGCCAATCCGGGGAGCTGTTTTTT.

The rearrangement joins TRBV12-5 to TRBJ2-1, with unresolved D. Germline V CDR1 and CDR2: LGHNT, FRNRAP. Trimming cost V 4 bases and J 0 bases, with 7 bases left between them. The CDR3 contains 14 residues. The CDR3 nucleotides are TGTGCTAGTGGTTCCGTGGTCTCCTACAATGAGCAGTTCTTC. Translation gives CASGSVVSYNEQFF.

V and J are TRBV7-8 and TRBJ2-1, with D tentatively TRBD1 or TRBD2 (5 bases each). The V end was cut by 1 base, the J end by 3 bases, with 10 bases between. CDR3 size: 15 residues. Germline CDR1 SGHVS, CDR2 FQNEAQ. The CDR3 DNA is TGTGCCAGCAGCTTAGGGCTGGGGGTCTACAATGAGCAGTTCTTC. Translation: CASSLGLGVYNEQFF.

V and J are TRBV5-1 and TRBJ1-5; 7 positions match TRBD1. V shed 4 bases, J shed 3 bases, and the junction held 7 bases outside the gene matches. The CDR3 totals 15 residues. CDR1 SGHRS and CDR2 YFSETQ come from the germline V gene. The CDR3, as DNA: TGCGCCAGCAGCCCGACAGGGTTGAACAATCAGCCCCAGCATTTT. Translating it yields CASSPTGLNNQPQHF.